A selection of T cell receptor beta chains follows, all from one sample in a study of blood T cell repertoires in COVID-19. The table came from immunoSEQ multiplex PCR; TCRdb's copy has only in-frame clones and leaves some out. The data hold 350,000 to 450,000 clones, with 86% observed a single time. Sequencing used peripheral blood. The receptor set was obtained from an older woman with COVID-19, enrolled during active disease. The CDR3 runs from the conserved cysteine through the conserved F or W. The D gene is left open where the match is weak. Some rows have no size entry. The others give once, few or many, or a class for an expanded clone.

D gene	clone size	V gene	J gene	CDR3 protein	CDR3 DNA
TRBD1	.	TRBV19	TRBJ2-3	CASSIQGDRTDTQYF	TGTGCCAGTAGTATACAGGGGGATCGCACAGATACGCAGTATTTT
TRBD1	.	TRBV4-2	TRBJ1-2	CASSQVTGDYGYTF	TGTGCCAGCAGCCAAGTAACAGGGGACTATGGCTACACCTTC
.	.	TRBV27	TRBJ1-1	CASSQGFQVKGTEAFF	TGTGCCAGCAGCCAGGGGTTTCAGGTAAAAGGCACTGAAGCTTTCTTT
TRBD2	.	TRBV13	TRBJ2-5	CASSPVGPREAQYF	TGTGCCAGCAGCCCAGTGGGACCACGGGAGGCCCAGTACTTC
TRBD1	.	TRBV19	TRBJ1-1	CASSTGTGSEAFF	TGTGCCAGTAGTACCGGGACAGGGTCTGAAGCTTTCTTT
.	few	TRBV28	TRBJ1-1	CASMNRVNTEAFF	TGTGCCAGCATGAACAGAGTGAACACTGAAGCTTTCTTT
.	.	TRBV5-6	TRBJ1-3	CASSLVGQGGNTIYF	TGTGCCAGCAGCTTGGTAGGCCAGGGAGGAAACACCATATATTTT
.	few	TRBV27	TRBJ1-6	CASSLSVSWPSPLHF	TGTGCCAGCAGTTTATCGGTTTCTTGGCCGTCACCCCTCCACTTT
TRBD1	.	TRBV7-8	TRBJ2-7	CASSPWDRGSEQYF	TGTGCCAGCAGCCCCTGGGACAGGGGATCCGAGCAGTACTTC
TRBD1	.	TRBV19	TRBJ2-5	CASSADRGVEETQYF	TGTGCCAGTAGTGCGGACAGGGGAGTGGAAGAGACCCAGTACTTC
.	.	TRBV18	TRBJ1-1	CASSPGLNTEAFF	TGTGCCAGCTCACCCGGTCTTAACACTGAAGCTTTCTTT
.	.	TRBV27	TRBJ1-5	CASSHGREGAQHF	TGTGCCAGCAGTCATGGTCGTGAAGGGGCCCAGCATTTT
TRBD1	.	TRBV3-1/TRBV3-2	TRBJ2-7	CASSQEGGGYEQYF	TGTGCCAGCAGCCAAGAAGGGGGCGGGTACGAGCAGTACTTC
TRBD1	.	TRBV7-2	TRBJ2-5	CASSSRDRRYQETQYF	TGTGCCAGCAGCTCCCGGGACAGGAGGTACCAAGAGACCCAGTACTTC
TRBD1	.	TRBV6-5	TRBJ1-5	CASRDGQGDQPQHF	TGTGCCAGCAGGGATGGACAGGGCGATCAGCCCCAGCATTTT
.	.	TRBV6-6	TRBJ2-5	CASSYSRETQYF	TGTGCCAGCAGTTACTCGAGGGAGACCCAGTACTTC
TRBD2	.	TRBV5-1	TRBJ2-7	CASSLGTSGGNEQYF	TGCGCCAGCAGCTTGGGCACTAGCGGGGGGAACGAGCAGTACTTC
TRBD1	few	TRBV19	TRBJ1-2	CASRPFTGVYGYTF	TGTGCCAGTAGACCATTCACAGGGGTCTATGGCTACACCTTC
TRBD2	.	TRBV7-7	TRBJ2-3	CASSLEAGGGTQYF	TGTGCCAGCAGCTTAGAAGCGGGGGGGGGTACGCAGTATTTT
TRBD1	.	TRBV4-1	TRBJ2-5	CASSQDNRGAETQYF	TGCGCCAGCAGCCAAGATAACAGGGGAGCAGAGACCCAGTACTTC
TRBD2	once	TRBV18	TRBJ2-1	CASSPGGGSSYNEQFF	TGTGCCAGCTCACCTGGCGGGGGGAGCTCCTACAATGAGCAGTTCTTC
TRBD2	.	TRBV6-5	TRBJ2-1	CASTDRLAGHNEQFF	TGTGCCAGCACGGATCGACTAGCGGGGCACAATGAGCAGTTCTTC
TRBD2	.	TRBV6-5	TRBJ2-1	CASSYSAGGHGNEQFF	TGTGCCAGCAGTTATTCTGCGGGGGGGCATGGCAATGAGCAGTTCTTC
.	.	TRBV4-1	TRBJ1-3	CASSLIWGPGNTIYF	TGCGCCAGCAGCCTAATTTGGGGGCCCGGAAACACCATATATTTT
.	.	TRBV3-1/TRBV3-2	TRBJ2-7	CASSQDAAYEQYF	TGTGCCAGCAGCCAAGATGCAGCCTACGAGCAGTACTTC